This T cell receptor beta chain is from a study of T cell repertoires in cytomegalovirus infection. Background on the study: It was the public TCR beta signatures that indicated both CMV infection and matching HLA type.

This clonotype showed up many times. The antigen remains unidentified. CDR3 length: 14 residues. V shed 2 bases and J shed 9 bases, with 14 bases lying between them. CDR1 is KGHSH and CDR2 is LQKENI in the germline V gene. TCRdb independently ran MiXCR on the reads; one entry per CDR3 protein. The sample has some 150,000 distinct CDR3 sequences, less than 25% seen once; the top ten hold approximately 11%. The study's findings and limits: HLA-C-restricted CMV-specific TCR beta clonotypes were dominant in the ex vivo response. Of the TCR beta families, the public ones yielded a cumulative frequency that identified carriers of CMV plus the relevant HLA.

Source material: PBMCs. V usage is TRBV18 and J usage is TRBJ1-5; tentatively, D is TRBD1 (6 bases). The clonotype originates from a human donor in good health (CMV status not recorded). Some clones in this sample may be carry-over from other donors' samples. CDR3 sequence reads: CASSPSGAPWPQHF. The CDR3 DNA reads as TGTGCCAGCTCACCATCAGGGGCCCCATGGCCCCAGCATTTT.